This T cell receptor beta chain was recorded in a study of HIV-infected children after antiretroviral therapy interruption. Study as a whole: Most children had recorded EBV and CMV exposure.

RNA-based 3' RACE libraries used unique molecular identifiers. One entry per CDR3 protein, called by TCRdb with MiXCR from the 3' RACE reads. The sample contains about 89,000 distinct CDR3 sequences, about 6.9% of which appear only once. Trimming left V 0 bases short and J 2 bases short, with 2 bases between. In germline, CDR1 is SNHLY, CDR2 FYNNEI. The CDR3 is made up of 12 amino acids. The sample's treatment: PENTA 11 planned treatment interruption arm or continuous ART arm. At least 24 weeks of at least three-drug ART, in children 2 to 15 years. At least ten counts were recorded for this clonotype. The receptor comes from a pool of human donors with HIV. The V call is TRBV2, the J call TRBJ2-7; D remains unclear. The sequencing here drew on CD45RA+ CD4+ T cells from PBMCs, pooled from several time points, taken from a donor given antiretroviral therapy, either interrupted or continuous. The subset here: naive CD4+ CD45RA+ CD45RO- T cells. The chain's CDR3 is CASSEATYEQYF. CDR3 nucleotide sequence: TGTGCCAGCAGTGAAGCAACCTACGAGCAGTACTTC.